Below are 19 T cell receptor beta chains sequenced from a single sample in a study of T cells in Graves' hyperthyroidism and ophthalmopathy. The investigators amplified TCR beta CDR3 regions from RNA transcripts. TCR CDR3 underwent first-round RT-PCR with the HTBI primer set. TCRdb processed the multiplex PCR reads anew with MiXCR; each CDR3 protein has one entry. The table lists 300,000 to 450,000 distinct CDR3 sequences, approximately 13% of them singletons. Sequencing was carried out using blood. The receptors shown here come from a man aged 25-45 years with Graves' hyperthyroidism that later progressed to Graves' ophthalmopathy.

Note on this clonotype: Given a much more abundant clone one base away, this may be a read error. This chain uses TRBV15 with TRBJ1-5; TRBD1 is a possible D gene (6 bases). V was clipped by 7 bases and J by 5 bases, with 9 bases between them. Germline loops: CDR1 LNHNV, CDR2 YYDKDF (reference sequence). The CDR3 is made up of 12 amino acids. The CDR3, as DNA: TGTGCCACCATCAACAGGGATCAGCCCCAGCATTTT. Amino acid sequence: CATINRDQPQHF. The full variable domain, in which reference TRBV15 and TRBJ1-5 provide the parts outside the CDR3, is DAMVIQNPRYQVTQFGKPVTLSCSQTLNHNVMYWYQQKSSQAPKLLFHYYDKDFNNEADTPDNFQSRRPNTSFCFLDIRSPGLGDTAMYLCATINRDQPQHFGDGTRLSIL.

This rearrangement joins TRBV7-9 to TRBJ2-6; tentative D call: TRBD2 (6 bases). The germline V and J ends were trimmed by 5 bases and 1 base, with 15 bases remaining between them. CDR1 and CDR2 from the germline V gene are SEHNR and FQNEAQ (reference sequence). The CDR3 length is 17 residues. The CDR3 is CASSAVGGSSGANVLTF. For the CDR3, the DNA is TGTGCCAGCAGCGCCGTTGGGGGGTCATCTGGGGCCAACGTCCTGACTTTC.

The chain joins TRBV20-1 to TRBJ1-2; TRBD1 agrees at 9 bases. CDR3 size: 15 residues. CDR1 and CDR2 from the germline V gene are DFQATT and SNEGSKA (reference sequence). Unmatched junction bases numbered 9, after V lost 1 base and J lost 6 bases. CDR3: CSARVGTGPIHGYTF. The CDR3 nucleotides read TGCAGTGCTAGAGTTGGGACAGGGCCAATCCATGGCTACACCTTC.

The table lists this clonotype with many counts. The chain links TRBV11-3 to TRBJ1-1, with a possible D match to TRBD1 (6 bases). Germline assignment: CDR1 SGHNT and CDR2 YENEEA. The CDR3 covers 16 residues. The V end was cut by 5 bases, the J end by 0 bases, with 16 bases between. The CDR3 loop reads CASSPPVGGMNTEAFF. CDR3 DNA: TGTGCCAGCAGCCCCCCGGTAGGGGGAATGAACACTGAAGCTTTCTTT.

This clonotype was recorded at least ten times. The chain links TRBV7-8 to TRBJ2-1; 8 bases line up with TRBD2. V was pared by 3 bases and J by 6 bases, with 4 bases of the junction left unmatched. The CDR3 runs to 14 residues. CDR1 SGHVS and CDR2 FQNEAQ come from the germline V gene. This CDR3 is CASSFSGGFNEQFF. DNA for the CDR3: TGTGCCAGCAGCTTCAGCGGGGGCTTCAATGAGCAGTTCTTC.

On this clonotype itself: This may stem from a read error, because a much larger clone lies one nucleotide away. The chain joins TRBV6-1 to TRBJ1-5; D unresolved. The germline gives CDR1 MNHNS, CDR2 SASEGT. The CDR3 has 13 amino acids. The CDR3 reads CVSSEVGNQPQHF. The CDR3 DNA follows: TGTGTCAGCAGTGAAGTGGGGAATCAGCCCCAGCATTTT.

This clonotype came up a few times. The rearrangement joins TRBV20-1 to TRBJ1-2; D unclear. V was clipped by 0 bases and J by 0 bases, with 14 bases between them. The CDR3 length is 16 residues. The germline V gene has CDR1 DFQATT and CDR2 SNEGSKA (reference sequence). The CDR3 nucleotides read TGCAGTGCTAGAGATGAGGGTCCACAGACTAACTATGGCTACACCTTC. Protein sequence: CSARDEGPQTNYGYTF.

V gene TRBV5-4 combines with J gene TRBJ2-5; 9 bases agree with TRBD2. CDR3 length: 17 residues. The germline V gene encodes CDR1 SGHNT and CDR2 YYREEE (reference sequence). The junction had 13 bases not matched to a gene; V was cut back by 0 bases and J by 7 bases. CDR3 sequence reads: CASSLGGLAGSQGTQYF. The CDR3 DNA reads as TGTGCCAGCAGCTTGGGTGGCCTAGCGGGGTCCCAGGGGACCCAGTACTTC.

This clonotype was seen ten or more times. The rearrangement joins TRBV9 to TRBJ1-1; D perhaps matches TRBD1 (5 bases). CDR3 length: 15 amino acids. V was shortened by 4 bases and J by 0 bases, with 13 bases between the two germline ends. Germline V lookup: CDR1 SGDLS, CDR2 YYNGEE. The CDR3 loop reads CASSQEAGVNTEAFF. The CDR3 DNA follows: TGTGCCAGCAGCCAAGAAGCGGGGGTGAACACTGAAGCTTTCTTT.

The J gene is TRBJ1-5, the V gene TRBV20-1, with D unclear. The CDR3 has 13 amino acids. Per germline, CDR1 DFQATT and CDR2 SNEGSKA (reference sequence). Trimming removed 6 bases at V and 5 bases at J, with 14 bases between. CDR3 nucleotides: TGCAGTGCAAGAAGACGCCTCGATCAGCCCCAGCATTTT. As protein: CSARRRLDQPQHF.

This clonotype appeared many times. V is TRBV27 and J is TRBJ1-5; no clear D gene. CDR3 length: 14 residues. Trimming shortened V by 2 bases and J by 0 bases, and 5 bases separated the two germline ends. Germline V lookup: CDR1 MNHEY, CDR2 SMNVEV (reference sequence). The CDR3 nucleotides are TGTGCCAGCAGTTTAATCAATAGCAATCAGCCCCAGCATTTT. It is translated as CASSLINSNQPQHF.

This clonotype appeared a few times. A much larger clone differs from this one at a single base, so this may be a read error. This chain uses TRBV20-1 with TRBJ2-3; TRBD2 matches 8 bases. The CDR3 length is 13 residues. In germline, CDR1 is DFQATT, CDR2 SNEGSKA (reference sequence). Trimming cost V 8 bases and J 1 base; bases outside gene matches: 5. The CDR3 spells CSTRAGGTDTQYF. CDR3 sequence (DNA): TGCAGTACCCGAGCGGGGGGCACAGATACGCAGTATTTT.

The J gene is TRBJ2-1, the V gene TRBV29-1, with D possibly matching TRBD2 (5 bases). Germline assignment: CDR1 SQVTM and CDR2 ANQGSEA. The V gene lost 8 bases and the J gene lost 4 bases, with 9 bases spanning the gap. This CDR3 is 11 amino acids long. The DNA for the CDR3 is TGCAGCCTCGAGCGGTACAATGAGCAGTTCTTC. As protein: CSLERYNEQFF.

This clonotype was observed at least ten times. The gene calls are TRBV12-3 or TRBV12-4 and TRBJ1-5; 7 bases fit TRBD1. CDR3 length: 15 residues. V dropped 5 bases and J dropped 7; count of bases not matched to a gene: 11. The CDR3 DNA is TGTGCCAGCAGTGCCACAGGGGCCCTCGGGCAGCCCCAGCATTTT. This gives the protein CASSATGALGQPQHF.

The chain combines TRBV4-2 with TRBJ1-6, with D maybe TRBD1 (6 bases). V gave up 2 bases and J gave up 9 bases, with 17 bases separating them. The CDR3 length is 16 residues. In germline, CDR1 is LGHNA, CDR2 YNFKEQ. In nucleotides, the CDR3 is TGTGCCAGCAGCCAATCCCGTACAGGGACTCCTTCACCCCTCCACTTT. Translated: CASSQSRTGTPSPLHF.

This clonotype has a count of ten or more. The rearrangement uses TRBV15 and TRBJ2-7; D ambiguous. With 6 bases removed from V and 1 base from J, the gap between germline ends came to 10 bases. This CDR3 spans 13 amino acids. CDR1 is LNHNV, CDR2 YYDKDF, per germline (reference sequence). CDR3 nucleotide sequence: TGTGCCACCAGTATAGGACGATCCTACGAGCAGTACTTC. As protein: CATSIGRSYEQYF.

In its sample, this clonotype was seen many times. This sequence joins TRBV2 and TRBJ1-6; D gene ambiguous. Trimming cost V 7 bases and J 3 bases, with 7 bases left between them. Germline CDR1 and CDR2: SNHLY and FYNNEI. The CDR3 is 13 amino acids. CDR3 nucleotide sequence: TGTGCCAGCAAGGCTGACTATAATTCACCCCTCCACTTT. Translation: CASKADYNSPLHF. The variable domain in full, with the rest retrieved from reference TRBV2 and TRBJ1-6, is EPEVTQTPSHQVTQMGQEVILRCVPISNHLYFYWYRQILGQKVEFLVSFYNNEISEKSEIFDDQFSVERPDGSNFTLKIRSTKLEDSAMYFCASKADYNSPLHFGNGTRLTVT.

This clonotype has at least ten counts. The chain couples TRBV3-1 to TRBJ2-7; 13 bases agree with TRBD2. CDR3 length: 15 residues. The germline V gene has CDR1 LGHDT and CDR2 YNNKEL (reference sequence). The junction had 2 bases not matched to a gene; V was cut back by 4 bases and J by 2 bases. The CDR3 loop is CASSRTSGGPYEQYF. Written as DNA, the CDR3 is TGTGCCAGCAGCCGGACTAGCGGGGGACCCTACGAGCAGTACTTC.

This clonotype occurred a few times. It may be a read error: a sequence one base away is much more abundant. The chain has TRBV5-5 and TRBJ2-1; 10 bases are a match to TRBD1. Trimming at V came to 3 bases and at J to 5 bases, leaving 5 bases not matched to a gene. Germline assignment: CDR1 SGHKS and CDR2 YYEKEE (reference sequence). The length of the CDR3 is 15 residues. CDR3 residues: CASSWGTGDHNEQFF. In DNA, the CDR3 is TGTGCCAGCAGCTGGGGGACAGGGGATCACAATGAGCAGTTCTTC.